Included here is one T cell receptor (beta chain) sequence, with context. Its antigen is unknown. Primers: 60 Vbeta forward and 13 Jbeta reverse. Original handling: About 10 million shared chains were among about 80 million unique TCR beta chains counted in a later analysis. Libraries were prepared by immunoSEQ multiplex PCR; TCRdb keeps only in-frame clonotypes and omits some of them. V and J calls plus clone size are reproduced from that table; the DNA served to infer D and trimming. Of under 200,000 clones listed, around 84% were seen once; the top ten hold approximately 3.1%. The sample belongs to a study of cytomegalovirus exposure and HLA in healthy donors. Study-level results: Most subjects had HLA-A and HLA-B alleles reportedly predicted accurately by TCR beta sequences. According to a later analysis, most TCR beta chains associated with CMV appeared HLA-restricted.

Germline V gene lookup returns CDR1 ENHRY and CDR2 SYGVKD. The CDR3 has 13 residues. The V gene lost 5 bases and the J gene lost 2 bases, with 9 bases spanning the gap. This rearrangement joins TRBV10-3 to TRBJ2-5, with D possibly being TRBD2 (6 bases). The sample was PBMCs. This TCR derives from a woman aged 35 to 49 in good health and CMV-seronegative. CDR3 region: CAISPGTQETQYF. CDR3 sequence (DNA): TGTGCCATCAGTCCCGGGACTCAAGAGACCCAGTACTTC.